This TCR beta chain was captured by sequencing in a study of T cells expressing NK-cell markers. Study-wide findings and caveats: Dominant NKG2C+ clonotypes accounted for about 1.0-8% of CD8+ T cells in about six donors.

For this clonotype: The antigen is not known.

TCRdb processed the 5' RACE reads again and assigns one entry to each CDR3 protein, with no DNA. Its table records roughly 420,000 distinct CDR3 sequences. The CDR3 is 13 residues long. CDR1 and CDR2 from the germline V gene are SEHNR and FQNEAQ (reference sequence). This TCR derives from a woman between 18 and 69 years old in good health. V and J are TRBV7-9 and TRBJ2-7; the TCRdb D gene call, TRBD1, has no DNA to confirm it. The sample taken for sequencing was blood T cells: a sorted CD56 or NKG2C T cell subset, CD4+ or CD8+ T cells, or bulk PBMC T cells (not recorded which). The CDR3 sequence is CASSLGALDEQYF.